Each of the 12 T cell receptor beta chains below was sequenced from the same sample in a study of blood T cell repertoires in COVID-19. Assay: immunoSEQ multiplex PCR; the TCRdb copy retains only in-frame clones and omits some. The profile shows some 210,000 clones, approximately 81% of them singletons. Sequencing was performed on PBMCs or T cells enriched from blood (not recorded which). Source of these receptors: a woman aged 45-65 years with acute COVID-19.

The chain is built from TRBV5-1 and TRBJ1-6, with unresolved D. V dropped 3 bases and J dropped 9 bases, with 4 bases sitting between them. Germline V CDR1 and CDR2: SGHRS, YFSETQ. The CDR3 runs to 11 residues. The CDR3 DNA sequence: TGCGCCAGCAGCTCTCCTTCACCCCTCCACTTT. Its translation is CASSSPSPLHF.

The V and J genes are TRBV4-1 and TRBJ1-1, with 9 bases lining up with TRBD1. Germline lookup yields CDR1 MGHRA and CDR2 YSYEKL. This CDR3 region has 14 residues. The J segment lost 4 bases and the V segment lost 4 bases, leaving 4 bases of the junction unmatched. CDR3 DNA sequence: TGCGCCAGCAGCCTGACAGGGGGGAGCACTGAAGCTTTCTTT. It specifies CASSLTGGSTEAFF.

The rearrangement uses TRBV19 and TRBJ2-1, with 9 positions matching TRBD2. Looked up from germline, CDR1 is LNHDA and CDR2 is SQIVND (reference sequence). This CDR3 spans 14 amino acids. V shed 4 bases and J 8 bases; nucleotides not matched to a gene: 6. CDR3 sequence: CASSRSGGIDEQFF. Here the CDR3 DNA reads TGTGCCAGTAGTAGAAGCGGGGGGATAGATGAGCAGTTCTTC.

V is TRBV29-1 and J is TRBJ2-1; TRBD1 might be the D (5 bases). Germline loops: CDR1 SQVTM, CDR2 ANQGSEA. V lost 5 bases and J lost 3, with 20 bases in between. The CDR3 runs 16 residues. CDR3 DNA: TGCAGCGTTTCTCACCAGGGCTTAGGGCTCTACAATGAGCAGTTCTTC. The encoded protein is CSVSHQGLGLYNEQFF.

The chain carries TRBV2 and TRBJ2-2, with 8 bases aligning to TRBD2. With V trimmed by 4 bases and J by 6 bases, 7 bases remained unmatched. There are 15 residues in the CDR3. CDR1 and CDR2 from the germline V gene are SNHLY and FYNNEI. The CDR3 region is CASSAGGAGSGELFF. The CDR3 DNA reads TGTGCCAGCAGTGCCGGGGGGGCCGGGTCCGGGGAGCTGTTTTTT.

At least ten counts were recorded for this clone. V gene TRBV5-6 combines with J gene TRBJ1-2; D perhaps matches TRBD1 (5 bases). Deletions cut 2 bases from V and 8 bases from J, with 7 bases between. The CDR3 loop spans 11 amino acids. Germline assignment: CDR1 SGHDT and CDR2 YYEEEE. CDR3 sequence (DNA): TGTGCCAGCAGCTTCGACAGAGGCTACACCTTC. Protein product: CASSFDRGYTF.

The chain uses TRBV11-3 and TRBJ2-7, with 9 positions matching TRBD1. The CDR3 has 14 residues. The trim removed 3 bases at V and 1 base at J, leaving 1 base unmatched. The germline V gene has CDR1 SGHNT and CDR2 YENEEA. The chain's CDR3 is CASSFGQGSYEQYF. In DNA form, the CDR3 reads TGTGCCAGCAGCTTTGGACAGGGGTCCTACGAGCAGTACTTC.

CDR3 in DNA: TGTGCCAGCAGCCGGGGGACTAGCGTTGCCTACGAGCAGTACTTC. Protein: CASSRGTSVAYEQYF. V usage is TRBV14 and J usage is TRBJ2-7, with 10 bases matching TRBD2. CDR3 size: 15 residues. The V gene's germline CDR1 is SGHDN and CDR2 FVKESK. The V segment lost 4 bases and the J segment 2 bases; nucleotides outside the gene matches: 5.

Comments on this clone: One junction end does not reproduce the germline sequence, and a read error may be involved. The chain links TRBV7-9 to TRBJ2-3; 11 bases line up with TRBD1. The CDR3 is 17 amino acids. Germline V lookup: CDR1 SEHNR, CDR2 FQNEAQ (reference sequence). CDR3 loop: CASSLAGTGGKSDTQYF. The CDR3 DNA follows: TGTGCCAGCAGCCTAGCCGGGACAGGGGGAAAATCAGATACGCAGTATTTT.

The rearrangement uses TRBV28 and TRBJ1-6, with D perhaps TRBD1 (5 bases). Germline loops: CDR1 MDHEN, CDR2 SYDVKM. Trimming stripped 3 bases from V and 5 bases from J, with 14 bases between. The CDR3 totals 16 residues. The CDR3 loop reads CASSFFAGMNNSPLHF. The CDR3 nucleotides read TGTGCCAGCAGTTTTTTCGCAGGGATGAATAATTCACCCCTCCACTTT.

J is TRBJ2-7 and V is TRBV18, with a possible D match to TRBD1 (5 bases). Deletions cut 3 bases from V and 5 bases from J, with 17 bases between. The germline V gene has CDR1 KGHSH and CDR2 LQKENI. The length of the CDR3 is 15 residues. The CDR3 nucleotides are TGTGCCAGCTCACCGATAATGCCTGGGGCCCACGAGCAGTACTTC. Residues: CASSPIMPGAHEQYF.

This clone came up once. CDR3 sequence (DNA): TGTGCCAGTAGTAGGATCGGGAGCTCCTACAATGAGCAGTTCTTC. Its protein is CASSRIGSSYNEQFF. The chain combines TRBV19 with TRBJ2-1; possibly TRBD2 for D (6 bases). This CDR3 contains 15 residues. Per germline, CDR1 LNHDA and CDR2 SQIVND (reference sequence). V was clipped by 4 bases and J by 0 bases, with 10 bases between them.